This T cell receptor (beta chain) was sequenced in a study of T cell repertoires in cytomegalovirus infection. Ten or more counts support this clonotype. Its antigen remains unknown. Germline V gene sequence: CDR1 SGHVS, CDR2 FQNEAQ. The CDR3 has 17 amino acids. Trimming pared 1 base from V and 5 bases from J, leaving 18 bases between. The study's findings and limits: CMV-specific TCR beta clonotypes restricted by HLA-C were the ones dominating the ex vivo response.

One entry per CDR3 protein, called by TCRdb with MiXCR from the reads. This sample carries roughly 500,000 distinct CDR3 sequences, around 10% of them seen once, and the ten largest clones take 9.5% to 13%. The receptor's source is a human donor in good health (CMV status not recorded). Some clones in this sample may be carry-over from other donors' samples. The chain carries TRBV7-8 and TRBJ2-4, with a possible D match to TRBD2 (6 bases). Source material: PBMCs. In DNA, the CDR3 is TGTGCCAGCAGCTTAGATCCAGTGGGCGGGACCCAAAACATTCAGTACTTC. Amino acid sequence: CASSLDPVGGTQNIQYF.